Listed here are 4 T cell receptor beta chains from one sample, sequenced in a study of molecular identifiers for immune sequencing clone quantification. TCRdb fed the PCR reads into MiXCR, producing one record per CDR3 protein. The table records approximately 630,000 distinct CDR3 sequences, about 25% of them present only once. The source material was naive CD8+ T cells from blood, with Jurkat cell RNA spiked in. Subset here: FACS-sorted CD8+CD4-CCR7+CD45RA+ naive T cells. These TCRs come from a human donor in good health. Some libraries in this study had Jurkat cell RNA spiked in.

In this sample, this clonotype turned up many times. At one of its ends the junction is not consistent with the germline gene, which may arise from a read error. The chain recombines TRBV5-1 with TRBJ2-3; 8 nucleotides match TRBD1. The CDR3 length is 15 residues. CDR1 and CDR2 (germline): SGHRS, YFSETQ. CDR3 amino acids: CASSLGDRGPDTQYF. The DNA for the CDR3 is TGCGCCAGCAGTTTGGGCGACAGGGGACCAGATACGCAGTATTTT.

In its sample, this clonotype was seen a few times. A read error may produce the germline difference seen at one junction end. The chain employs TRBV4-1 and TRBJ2-7, with TRBD1 identical over 8 bases. This CDR3 spans 14 amino acids. CDR1 is MGHRA, CDR2 YSYEKL, per germline. CDR3 region: CASSQDRGGQGLNF. CDR3 DNA sequence: TGCGCCAGCAGCCAAGATCGGGGTGGACAGGGTCTGAACTTC.

Details on this clonotype: A junction boundary mismatches the germline segment, possibly from a read error. The CDR3 DNA sequence: TGTGCCCGCAGTCTATTGAGCAATCAGCCCCAGCATTTT. Its translation is CARSLLSNQPQHF. V and J are TRBV27 and TRBJ1-5, with D unresolved. Per germline, CDR1 MNHEY and CDR2 SMNVEV (reference sequence). The CDR3 length is 13 residues.

The J gene is TRBJ1-1, the V gene TRBV29-1; TRBD1 might be the D (6 bases). From germline, CDR1 is SQVTM and CDR2 ANQGSEA. The CDR3 sequence is 14 residues long. Here the CDR3 reads CNALTGNNNTEAFF. The CDR3 DNA reads TGCAACGCCCTGACAGGAAACAACAACACTGAAGCTTTCTTT.